The entry below gives a single TCR beta chain sequence along with its context. What it binds is unknown. This entry belongs to a study of neurological immune-mediated disorders. For sorted libraries, the input was about 930,000 CD4+ or CD8+ T cells. The cDNA was generated through 5'RACE incorporating 10-nucleotide random UMIs. MiXCR, applied by TCRdb to the 5' RACE reads, yields one record per CDR3 protein. The sample records 16,000 or so distinct CDR3 sequences, around 9% being singletons. The CDR3 spans 15 residues. The V end lost 0 bases, the J end lost 4 bases, and 10 bases lay between the germline ends. CDR1 and CDR2 from the germline V gene are MNHEY and SVGAGI. Study observations and caveats: The greatest degree of TCR clonal expansion was observed in HTLV-1-associated myelopathy, with the lowest in multiple sclerosis, below that of healthy controls. Private repertoires in all groups were suggested by the finding that expanded clones across subjects shared no CDR3 amino acid sequences.

The chain couples TRBV6-5 to TRBJ1-5, with D perhaps TRBD1 (5 bases). What was sequenced was CD8+ T cells from blood. The TCR was taken from a man over 45 in good health. CDR3 coding DNA: TGTGCCAGCAGTTACTCGATAAGGGGTAATCAGCCCCAGCATTTT. It encodes CASSYSIRGNQPQHF.